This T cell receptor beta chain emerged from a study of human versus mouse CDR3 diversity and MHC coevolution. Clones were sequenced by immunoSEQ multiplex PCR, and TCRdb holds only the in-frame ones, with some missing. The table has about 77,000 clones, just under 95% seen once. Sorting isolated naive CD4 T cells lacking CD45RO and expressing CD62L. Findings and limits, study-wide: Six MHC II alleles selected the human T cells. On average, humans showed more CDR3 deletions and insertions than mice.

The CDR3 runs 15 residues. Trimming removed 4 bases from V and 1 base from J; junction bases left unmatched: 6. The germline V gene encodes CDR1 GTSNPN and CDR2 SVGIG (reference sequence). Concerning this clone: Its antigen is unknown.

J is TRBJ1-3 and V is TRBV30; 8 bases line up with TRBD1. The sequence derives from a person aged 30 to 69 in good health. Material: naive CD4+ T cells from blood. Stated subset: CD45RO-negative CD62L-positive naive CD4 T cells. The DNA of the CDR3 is TGTGCCTGGATAAGGCAGGGGGCTTCTGGAAACACCATATATTTT. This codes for CAWIRQGASGNTIYF.